This record concerns one T cell receptor (beta chain) sequence. No antigen is known for it. Individual cDNA molecules had unique molecular identifiers attached to them by the library. One entry per CDR3 protein, called by TCRdb with MiXCR from the RACE reads. This table holds more than 80,000 distinct CDR3 sequences, more than 10% found once. Time point of the sample: patch test 3, about 24 weeks after DPC sensitization. Sample treatment: therapeutic diphenylcyclopropenone sensitization with weekly scalp DPC. Patch tests were applied only after blood draws. This specimen comes from a study of human T cells and chemical hapten exposure. General study findings and limits: The count of PT1 expanded TCRs correlated positively with patch test score.

Germline CDR1 SGHVS, CDR2 FNYEAQ. V shed 3 bases and J 3 bases; nucleotides not matched to a gene: 6. The CDR3 totals 15 residues. This TCR came from a woman between 50 and 59 years old with alopecia areata. Some clones in this sample may be carry-over from other donors' samples. The V and J genes are TRBV7-6 and TRBJ2-5; 8 bases are a match to TRBD1. Material: whole blood, obtained in connection with sensitization to the hapten diphenylcyclopropenone (DPC). CDR3 DNA: TGTGCCAGCAGCTTGGCAGGGGGCGCGAAAGAGACCCAGTACTTC. Protein: CASSLAGGAKETQYF. Filled out from reference TRBV7-6 and TRBJ2-5, the complete variable domain reads GAGVSQSPRYKVTKRGQDVALRCDPISGHVSLYWYRQALGQGPEFLTYFNYEAQQDKSGLPNDRFSAERPEGSISTLTIQRTEQRDSAMYRCASSLAGGAKETQYFGPGTRLLVL.